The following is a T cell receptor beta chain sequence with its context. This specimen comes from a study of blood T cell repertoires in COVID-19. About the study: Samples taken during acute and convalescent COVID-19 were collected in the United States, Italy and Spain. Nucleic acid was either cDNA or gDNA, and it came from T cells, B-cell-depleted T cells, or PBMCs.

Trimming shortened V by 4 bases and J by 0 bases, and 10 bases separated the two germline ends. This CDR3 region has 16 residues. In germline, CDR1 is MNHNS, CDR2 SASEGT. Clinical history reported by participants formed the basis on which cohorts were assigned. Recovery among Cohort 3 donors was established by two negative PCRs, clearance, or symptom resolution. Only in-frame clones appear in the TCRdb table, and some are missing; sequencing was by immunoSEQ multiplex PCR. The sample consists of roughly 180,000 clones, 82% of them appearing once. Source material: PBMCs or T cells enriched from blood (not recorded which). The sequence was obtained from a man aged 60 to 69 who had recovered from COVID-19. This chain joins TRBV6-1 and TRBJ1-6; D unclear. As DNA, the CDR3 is TGTGCCAGCAGTGGTGAGGGTAGCTCCTATAATTCACCCCTCCACTTT. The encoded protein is CASSGEGSSYNSPLHF.